This passage covers 5 T cell receptor beta chains from one sample sequenced in a study of CD8 T cells in ankylosing spondylitis. TCRdb itself ran the 5' RACE reads through MiXCR, one entry per CDR3 protein. The sample has around 180,000 distinct CDR3 sequences, 15% to 20% seen once. The material sequenced was blood, either unsorted or a sorted T cell fraction (not recorded which). The receptors stem from a male donor under 30 with ankylosing spondylitis or in good health (not recorded which).

The chain uses TRBV25-1 and TRBJ2-2, with D perhaps matching TRBD1 (5 bases). Germline V gives CDR1 MGHDK, CDR2 SYGVNS. V was clipped by 1 base and J by 4 bases, with 13 bases between them. The CDR3 is 16 amino acids. The CDR3: CASSEWATVRTGELFF. The CDR3 DNA follows: TGTGCCAGCAGTGAATGGGCGACAGTACGCACCGGGGAGCTGTTTTTT.

This clonotype was observed at least ten times. The V and J genes are TRBV6-5 and TRBJ2-7; D possibly uses TRBD1 or TRBD2 (6 bases each). V shed 7 bases and J shed 3 bases, with 19 bases lying between them. Looked up from germline, CDR1 is MNHEY and CDR2 is SVGAGI. The CDR3 totals 15 residues. The CDR3: CASNSRGQGRYEQYF. The CDR3 DNA follows: TGTGCCAGCAATTCCCGGGGGCAGGGACGCTACGAGCAGTACTTC.

Ten or more counts support this clonotype. The chain combines TRBV4-2 with TRBJ2-1; D gene ambiguous. Germline lookup yields CDR1 LGHNA and CDR2 YNFKEQ. Trimming removed 2 bases from V and 9 bases from J, with 8 bases in between. The CDR3 is 12 residues long. The CDR3 protein is CASSQKGTEQFF. The CDR3 coding sequence is TGTGCCAGCAGCCAAAAAGGAACTGAGCAGTTCTTC.

This chain joins TRBV21-1 and TRBJ2-1; the D call in the table, TRBD1, was not verified against the DNA. TRBV21-1 is a pseudogene locus. The CDR3 has 18 residues. CDR3 DNA sequence: TGTGCCAGCAGCAAAGATAATAAACCGGGACGGGACGACAATGAGCAGTTCTTC. Amino acids: CASSKDNKPGRDDNEQFF.

There are many counts of this clonotype. The chain employs TRBV10-3 and TRBJ2-1; D is undetermined. V was pared by 2 bases and J by 0 bases, with 8 bases between. The CDR3 has 15 amino acids. CDR1 ENHRY and CDR2 SYGVKD come from the germline V gene. The CDR3 coding sequence is TGTGCCATCAGTGAGCAAATGAGCTCCTACAATGAGCAGTTCTTC. This sequence encodes CAISEQMSSYNEQFF.